Each of the 27 T cell receptor beta chains below was sequenced from the same sample in a study of spatial heterogeneity in lung cancer. Noted time point: sample taken at primary tumor resection. Unsorted whole RNA of tumor, nontumor lung or frozen PBMC was sequenced. One entry per CDR3 protein, called by TCRdb with MiXCR from the 5' RACE reads. The sample contains approximately 82,000 distinct CDR3 sequences, around 12% of which appear only once. Material: PBMCs, obtained at surgery. These receptors were taken from a male donor with early-stage non-small cell lung cancer.

This chain links TRBV10-3 with TRBJ1-5; D gene uncertain. Germline V CDR1 and CDR2: ENHRY, SYGVKD. V was pared by 4 bases and J by 0 bases, with 7 bases between. The CDR3 covers 14 residues. The CDR3 here is CAISVSFSNQPQHF. CDR3 DNA sequence: TGTGCCATCAGTGTGTCGTTTAGCAATCAGCCCCAGCATTTT.

Written as DNA, the CDR3 is TGTGCCAGCAGCCCCGGGACATCGGCCTACGAGCAGTACTTC. Translating gives CASSPGTSAYEQYF. The chain links TRBV6-5 to TRBJ2-7, with D perhaps matching TRBD1 (6 bases). V was cut by 6 bases and J by 2 bases, with 14 bases left in between. CDR3 length: 14 residues. Per germline, CDR1 MNHEY and CDR2 SVGAGI.

A few counts support this clonotype. The V and J genes are TRBV6-1 and TRBJ2-7, with no clear D. The V end lost 4 bases, the J end lost 2 bases, and 3 bases lay between the germline ends. The CDR3 loop spans 11 amino acids. Per germline, CDR1 MNHNS and CDR2 SASEGT. The CDR3 DNA follows: TGTGCCAGCAGTGGAGCCTACGAGCAGTACTTC. Translation gives CASSGAYEQYF.

The DNA of the CDR3 is TGTGCCAGCAGCGTAGGACAGGGGACCTCCTACGAGCAGTACTTC. Translated: CASSVGQGTSYEQYF. The chain has TRBV9 and TRBJ2-7, with TRBD1 identical over 8 bases. Germline-derived CDR1 and CDR2 are SGDLS and YYNGEE. After removal of 0 bases from V and 0 bases from J, the junction contained 2 bases not matched to a gene. The CDR3 totals 15 residues.

The V and J genes are TRBV20-1 and TRBJ2-1; possible D gene TRBD2, 7 bases. CDR1 and CDR2 from the germline V gene are DFQATT and SNEGSKA (reference sequence). This CDR3 has 16 residues. Trimming stripped 6 bases from V and 1 base from J, with 19 bases between. The CDR3 region is CSAPHGGLGSYNEQFF. The DNA for the CDR3 is TGCAGTGCCCCCCACGGGGGGCTTGGGTCCTACAATGAGCAGTTCTTC.

This clonotype has only a few counts. V is TRBV6-2 or TRBV6-3 and J is TRBJ2-2, with 10 bases matching TRBD1. The CDR3 has 15 residues. Germline V CDR1 and CDR2: MNHEY, SVGEGT. The V gene end was trimmed by 5 bases and the J gene end by 8 bases; junction bases not matched to a gene: 8. For the CDR3, the DNA is TGTGCCAGCAGTCCCGGGACAGGGGATGCAGGGGAGCTGTTTTTT. This sequence encodes CASSPGTGDAGELFF.

The chain recombines TRBV18 with TRBJ2-3; the D call may be TRBD1 or TRBD2 (5 bases each). V was pared by 3 bases and J by 1 base, with 11 bases between. The CDR3 has 15 amino acids. Germline loops: CDR1 KGHSH, CDR2 LQKENI. The CDR3 loop reads CASSPARGGTDTQYF. In nucleotides, the CDR3 is TGTGCCAGCTCACCCGCCCGGGGCGGCACAGATACGCAGTATTTT.

The rearrangement uses TRBV3-1 and TRBJ1-5; D is possibly TRBD1 (5 bases). Deletions cut 0 bases from V and 4 bases from J, with 10 bases between. Germline V gene sequence: CDR1 LGHDT, CDR2 YNNKEL (reference sequence). The length of the CDR3 is 15 residues. The CDR3 coding sequence is TGTGCCAGCAGCCAAGATCTTACAGGTAATCAGCCCCAGCATTTT. This translates into CASSQDLTGNQPQHF. The whole variable domain, filled in from reference TRBV3-1 and TRBJ1-5, reads DTAVSQTPKYLVTQMGNDKSIKCEQNLGHDTMYWYKQDSKKFLKIMFSYNNKELIINETVPNRFSPKSPDKAHLNLHINSLELGDSAVYFCASSQDLTGNQPQHFGDGTRLSIL.

This sequence joins TRBV7-2 and TRBJ2-5, with D perhaps matching TRBD2 (5 bases). The CDR3 loop spans 12 amino acids. CDR1 is SGHTA, CDR2 FQGNSA, per germline. V lost 4 bases, J lost 6 bases, and 9 bases lay in between. The CDR3 region has the DNA TGTGCCAGCAGCTCTTCCGGGAAGACCCAGTACTTC. Protein product: CASSSSGKTQYF.

V gene TRBV7-2 combines with J gene TRBJ2-1; unclear D gene. Germline lookup yields CDR1 SGHTA and CDR2 FQGNSA. Trimming stripped 1 base from V and 9 bases from J, with 13 bases between. This CDR3 is built from 14 residues. The CDR3 protein is CASSLELSGREQFF. The DNA of the CDR3 is TGTGCCAGCAGCTTAGAGTTGTCGGGTCGTGAGCAGTTCTTC.

The V call is TRBV29-1, the J call TRBJ2-2, with 9 nucleotides matching TRBD1. The CDR3 extends over 14 amino acids. J gave up 4 bases and V 8 bases, and 8 bases lay outside the gene matches. Germline V lookup: CDR1 SQVTM, CDR2 ANQGSEA. CDR3 sequence (DNA): TGCAGCTTTACTGAGACAGGGGGCACCGGGGAGCTGTTTTTT. Its protein product is CSFTETGGTGELFF.

The genes are TRBV21-1 and TRBJ2-5. TRBV21-1 is given as a pseudogene. This CDR3 spans 15 amino acids. The CDR3 spells CASSSKRESRETQYF. As DNA, the CDR3 is TGTGCCAGCAGCTCAAAGCGGGAGTCGAGGGAGACCCAGTACTTC.

This clonotype occurred a few times. The rearrangement links TRBV5-1 to TRBJ1-6; 7 bases line up with TRBD1. Trimming cost V 0 bases and J 10 bases; bases outside gene matches: 7. CDR3 size: 15 residues. Germline V gives CDR1 SGHRS, CDR2 YFSETQ. The CDR3 nucleotides read TGCGCCAGCAGCTTGGGGGGGGACAGAGGCTCACCCCTCCACTTT. Protein: CASSLGGDRGSPLHF. Variable domain in full (rest from reference TRBV5-1 and TRBJ1-6): KAGVTQTPRYLIKTRGQQVTLSCSPISGHRSVSWYQQTPGQGLQFLFEYFSETQRNKGNFPGRFSGRQFSNSRSEMNVSTLELGDSALYLCASSLGGDRGSPLHFGNGTRLTVT.

Many counts were recorded for this clonotype. This chain joins TRBV2 and TRBJ1-5; 7 positions agree with TRBD1. The V segment lost 2 bases and the J segment 7 bases; nucleotides outside the gene matches: 11. The CDR3 has 16 residues. Germline V lookup: CDR1 SNHLY, CDR2 FYNNEI. The CDR3 reads CASSERSVGGMQPQHF. For the CDR3, the DNA is TGTGCCAGCAGTGAAAGAAGTGTAGGGGGCATGCAGCCCCAGCATTTT.

The table lists this clonotype with many counts. The V call is TRBV14, the J call TRBJ1-1; D gene ambiguous. V gave up 1 base and J gave up 8 bases, with 14 bases separating them. The CDR3 sequence is 14 residues long. Germline assignment: CDR1 SGHDN and CDR2 FVKESK. CDR3 residues: CASSQAFGSSEAFF. The CDR3 DNA reads as TGTGCCAGCAGCCAAGCATTTGGTTCGTCGGAAGCTTTCTTT.

The rearrangement uses TRBV30 and TRBJ2-1; D not resolved. This CDR3 is 11 amino acids long. V was pared by 1 base and J by 3 bases, with 1 base between. Germline CDR1 and CDR2: GTSNPN and SVGIG (reference sequence). In DNA form, the CDR3 reads TGTGCCTGGAGTGACTACAATGAGCAGTTCTTC. Its translation: CAWSDYNEQFF.

This clonotype was found a few times. The CDR3 reads CASSLEQSTDTQYF. The DNA for the CDR3 is TGCGCCAGCAGCTTGGAACAGAGCACAGATACGCAGTATTTT. The V call is TRBV5-1, the J call TRBJ2-3; D ambiguous. Per the germline V gene, CDR1 is SGHRS and CDR2 is YFSETQ. Trimming took off 0 bases at V and 0 bases at J, with 5 bases between the two ends. The length of the CDR3 is 14 residues.

J is TRBJ2-2 and V is TRBV24-1; either TRBD1 or TRBD2 may supply D (5 bases each). Germline lookup yields CDR1 KGHDR and CDR2 SFDVKD. This CDR3 spans 16 amino acids. V lost 4 bases and J lost 4, with 15 bases in between. Written as DNA, the CDR3 is TGTGCCACCAGTGAAACCCCTTGGGGGACCACCGGGGAGCTGTTTTTT. Amino acid sequence: CATSETPWGTTGELFF.

This clonotype has only a few counts. This chain links TRBV3-1 with TRBJ2-7, with unresolved D. Germline-derived CDR1 and CDR2 are LGHDT and YNNKEL (reference sequence). Trimming pared 4 bases from V and 4 bases from J, leaving 17 bases between. CDR3 length: 15 residues. CDR3 sequence (DNA): TGTGCCAGCAGCCTTAGATCGAGTGTGGGATACGAGCAGTACTTC. It specifies CASSLRSSVGYEQYF.

This clonotype showed up many times. The chain has TRBV11-2 and TRBJ2-3, with D uncertain. This CDR3 has 12 residues. CDR1 SGHAT and CDR2 FQNNGV come from the germline V gene. V was pared by 5 bases and J by 6 bases, with 9 bases between. DNA of the CDR3: TGTGCCAGCAGCCCCGGTGGGGATACGCAGTATTTT. It is translated as CASSPGGDTQYF. Drawing the rest from reference TRBV11-2 and TRBJ2-3, the complete variable domain is EAGVAQSPRYKIIEKRQSVAFWCNPISGHATLYWYQQILGQGPKLLIQFQNNGVVDDSQLPKDRFSAERLKGVDSTLKIQPAKLEDSAVYLCASSPGGDTQYFGPGTRLTVL.

This clonotype appeared a few times. V gene TRBV12-5 combines with J gene TRBJ2-1; the match to TRBD2 covers 13 bases. V shed 6 bases and J 10 bases; nucleotides not matched to a gene: 12. Per the germline V gene, CDR1 is LGHNT and CDR2 is FRNRAP. The CDR3 has 16 amino acids. This CDR3 is CASGQLTSGRPQEQFF. The CDR3 DNA sequence: TGTGCTAGTGGACAACTGACTAGCGGGAGGCCCCAAGAGCAGTTCTTC.

This clonotype occurred a few times. This rearrangement joins TRBV29-1 to TRBJ2-7, with 8 bases that match TRBD1. The CDR3 length is 13 residues. The V gene's germline CDR1 is SQVTM and CDR2 ANQGSEA. Unmatched junction bases numbered 6, after V lost 6 bases and J lost 2 bases. The CDR3 DNA is TGCAGCGTGGATCGGGACAGGCCCTACGAGCAGTACTTC. It specifies CSVDRDRPYEQYF.

This chain links TRBV19 with TRBJ1-2, with D unclear. This CDR3 has 15 residues. The germline V gene has CDR1 LNHDA and CDR2 SQIVND (reference sequence). Trimming cost V 5 bases and J 0 bases, with 13 bases left between them. The CDR3 spells CASSPVGTANYGYTF. The CDR3 DNA sequence: TGTGCCAGTAGTCCCGTTGGTACAGCTAACTATGGCTACACCTTC.

This clonotype turned up a few times. The gene calls are TRBV20-1 and TRBJ1-1; no firm D call. V was pared by 0 bases and J by 1 base, with 12 bases between. The CDR3 covers 15 residues. Germline V gene sequence: CDR1 DFQATT, CDR2 SNEGSKA (reference sequence). CDR3 amino acids: CSAREPAVSNTEAFF. Here the CDR3 DNA reads TGCAGTGCTAGAGAGCCCGCAGTTTCGAACACTGAAGCTTTCTTT.

The chain joins TRBV29-1 to TRBJ2-5; no firm D call. The CDR3 totals 13 residues. Per the germline V gene, CDR1 is SQVTM and CDR2 is ANQGSEA. Trimming removed 2 bases at V and 2 bases at J, with 9 bases between. The CDR3 region has the DNA TGCAGCGTTGAAAAGTCCAGACAAGAGACCCAGTACTTC. This translates into CSVEKSRQETQYF.

This clonotype was seen a few times. This chain links TRBV20-1 with TRBJ2-2, with TRBD1 matching over 10 bases. With V trimmed by 6 bases and J by 4 bases, 14 bases remained unmatched. Germline V gene sequence: CDR1 DFQATT, CDR2 SNEGSKA (reference sequence). The CDR3 has 17 amino acids. The CDR3 spells CSAEKDRGLLRTGELFF. In nucleotides, the CDR3 is TGCAGTGCCGAAAAAGACAGGGGGCTGCTGCGCACCGGGGAGCTGTTTTTT.

By frequency in the sample, this clonotype is medium-sized. The V and J genes are TRBV12-3 or TRBV12-4 and TRBJ1-6; maybe TRBD1 (5 bases). There are 15 residues in the CDR3. V was clipped by 3 bases and J by 9 bases, with 15 bases between them. The CDR3 protein is CASSFGAGLSSPLHF. The DNA of the CDR3 is TGTGCCAGCAGTTTCGGGGCAGGTCTAAGTTCACCCCTCCACTTT.